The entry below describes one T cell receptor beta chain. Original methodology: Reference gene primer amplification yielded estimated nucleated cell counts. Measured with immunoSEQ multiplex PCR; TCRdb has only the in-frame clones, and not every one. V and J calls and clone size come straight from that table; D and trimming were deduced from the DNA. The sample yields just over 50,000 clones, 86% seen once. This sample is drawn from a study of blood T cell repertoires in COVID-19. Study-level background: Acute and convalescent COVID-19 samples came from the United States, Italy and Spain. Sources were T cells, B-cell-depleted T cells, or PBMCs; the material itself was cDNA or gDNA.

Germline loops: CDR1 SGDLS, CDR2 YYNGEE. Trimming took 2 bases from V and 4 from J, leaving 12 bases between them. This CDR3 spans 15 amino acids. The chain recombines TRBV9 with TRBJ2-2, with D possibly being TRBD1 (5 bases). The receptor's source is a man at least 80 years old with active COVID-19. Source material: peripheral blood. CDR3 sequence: CASSVSSTVTGELFF. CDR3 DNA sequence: TGTGCCAGCAGCGTGTCGTCGACAGTCACCGGGGAGCTGTTTTTT. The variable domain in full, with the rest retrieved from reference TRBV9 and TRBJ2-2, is DSGVTQTPKHLITATGQRVTLRCSPRSGDLSVYWYQQSLDQGLQFLIQYYNGEERAKGNILERFSAQQFPDLHSELNLSSLELGDSALYFCASSVSSTVTGELFFGEGSRLTVL.